The rows below give T cell receptor beta chains drawn from one sample of a study of Graves' ophthalmopathy and Graves' hyperthyroidism. Each CDR3 protein gets one entry after TCRdb re-called the multiplex PCR reads with MiXCR. The sample has over a million distinct CDR3 sequences; less than 45% are singletons. The material sequenced was peripheral blood or thyroid tissue (not recorded which). The receptor source for this set is an adult man with Graves' hyperthyroidism. Each CDR3 is given without its conserved first and last residue. The D gene is left open where the match is weak. For some rows the clone size is stated as once, few or many, or as a class when expanded; others skip it.

D: TRBD1
J: TRBJ1-5
V: TRBV20-1
size: .
CDR3: SALQEWGRGYQPQH

D: .
J: TRBJ1-2
V: TRBV29-1
size: .
CDR3: SVEDPDSLLNYGYT

D: .
J: TRBJ2-7
V: TRBV18
size: once
CDR3: ASSPLPDEQY

D: .
J: TRBJ2-2
V: TRBV4-3
size: few
CDR3: ASNPGHNTGELF

D: .
J: TRBJ1-4
V: TRBV28
size: .
CDR3: ASSSMKGVREKLF

D: .
J: TRBJ1-5
V: TRBV10-2
size: .
CDR3: ASSESTYSNQPQH

D: .
J: TRBJ2-6
V: TRBV7-2
size: many
CDR3: ASSTDRAGANVLT

D: TRBD1
J: TRBJ2-7
V: TRBV15
size: .
CDR3: ATSRPGQGSYEQY

D: .
J: TRBJ1-5
V: TRBV10-3
size: .
CDR3: AISGHTRWNQPQH

D: TRBD1
J: TRBJ1-2
V: TRBV14
size: many
CDR3: ASSQKRTGGGYT

D: .
J: TRBJ1-6
V: TRBV12-3/TRBV12-4
size: few
CDR3: ASSQGRPMARTNSPLH

D: .
J: TRBJ2-2
V: TRBV5-1
size: many
CDR3: ASSITRTGELF

D: TRBD1
J: TRBJ2-7
V: TRBV5-1
size: .
CDR3: ASSTDRPYEQY

D: .
J: TRBJ2-7
V: TRBV2
size: .
CDR3: ASIPSVSYEQY

D: TRBD2
J: TRBJ2-5
V: TRBV7-9
size: many
CDR3: ASSAVRTSGPQETQY

D: TRBD2
J: TRBJ2-7
V: TRBV4-1
size: few
CDR3: ASSATSGYEQY

D: .
J: TRBJ2-5
V: TRBV29-1
size: few
CDR3: SVNIQETQY

D: TRBD1
J: TRBJ1-2
V: TRBV25-1
size: few
CDR3: ATNQAPRQGDYGYT

D: .
J: TRBJ1-5
V: TRBV20-1
size: .
CDR3: SASRSARDSNQPQH

D: .
J: TRBJ1-6
V: TRBV5-5
size: many
CDR3: ASSFMDGHSPLH

D: TRBD1
J: TRBJ2-7
V: TRBV27
size: .
CDR3: ASRHQGVMWEQY

D: TRBD1
J: TRBJ2-7
V: TRBV5-1
size: many
CDR3: ASSFTGDEQY

D: .
J: TRBJ1-2
V: TRBV5-1
size: many
CDR3: ASSSIQGYT

D: .
J: TRBJ2-2
V: TRBV15
size: few
CDR3: ATSSDRDDLFANTGELF

D: TRBD1
J: TRBJ1-1
V: TRBV12-3/TRBV12-4
size: many
CDR3: ASSGPTGGTEAF

D: TRBD1
J: TRBJ1-5
V: TRBV12-3/TRBV12-4
size: .
CDR3: ASSLSVQGGQPQH

D: TRBD2
J: TRBJ2-5
V: TRBV29-1
size: once
CDR3: SVEVAAKREGQY

D: .
J: TRBJ2-6
V: TRBV28
size: .
CDR3: ASRDWSGANVLT

D: .
J: TRBJ2-5
V: TRBV29-1
size: .
CDR3: SSNSDRRYGTQY

D: .
J: TRBJ1-4
V: TRBV6-5
size: few
CDR3: ASSYTKGGKLF

D: TRBD2
J: TRBJ2-5
V: TRBV29-1
size: few
CDR3: SAFWTSGQKTQY